This entry concerns a single T cell receptor (beta chain). The sample belongs to a study of identical twins. The CDR3 runs 13 residues. V lost 3 bases, J lost 5 bases, and 12 bases lay in between. Per the germline V gene, CDR1 is DFQATT and CDR2 is SNEGSKA (reference sequence). Using its own MiXCR run on the 5' RACE reads, TCRdb lists one record per CDR3 protein. The repertoire includes hundreds of thousands of distinct CDR3 sequences, roughly 18% of them detected once, and 10% to 15% sits in the top ten. This same sample was also taken into another study, of T cells expressing NK-cell markers. That report adds: Whether expanded NKG2C+ T cell clones were HCMV-specific remained unclear.

The specimen was PBMCs. This chain joins TRBV20-1 and TRBJ2-3; no definite D call. This clonotype was sampled from a young woman in good health. For the CDR3, the DNA is TGCAGTGCTAGCGGCAGCCCCGGAGATACGCAGTATTTT. Protein sequence: CSASGSPGDTQYF.